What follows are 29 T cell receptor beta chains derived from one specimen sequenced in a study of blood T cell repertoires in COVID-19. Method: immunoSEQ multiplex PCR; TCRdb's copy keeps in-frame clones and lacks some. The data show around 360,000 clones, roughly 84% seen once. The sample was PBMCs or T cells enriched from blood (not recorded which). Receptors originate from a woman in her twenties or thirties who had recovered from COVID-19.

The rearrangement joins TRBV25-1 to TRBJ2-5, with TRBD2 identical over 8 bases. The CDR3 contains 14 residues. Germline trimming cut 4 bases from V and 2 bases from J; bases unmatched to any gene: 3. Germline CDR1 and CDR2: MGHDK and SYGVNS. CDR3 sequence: CASSVAGGQETQYF. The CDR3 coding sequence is TGTGCCAGCAGTGTTGCGGGGGGACAAGAGACCCAGTACTTC.

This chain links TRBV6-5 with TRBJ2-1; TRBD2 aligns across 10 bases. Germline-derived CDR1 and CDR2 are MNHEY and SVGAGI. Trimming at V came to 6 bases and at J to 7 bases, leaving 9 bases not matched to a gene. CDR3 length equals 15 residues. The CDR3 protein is CASRGSSGRGNEQFF. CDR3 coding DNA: TGTGCCAGCAGGGGATCTAGCGGGAGAGGGAATGAGCAGTTCTTC.

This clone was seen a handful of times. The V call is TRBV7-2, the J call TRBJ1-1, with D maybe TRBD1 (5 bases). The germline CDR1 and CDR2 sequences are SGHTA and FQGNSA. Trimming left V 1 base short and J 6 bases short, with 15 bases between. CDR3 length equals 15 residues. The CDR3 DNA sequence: TGTGCCAGCAGCTTAGAGACAGTAGGGTCCGCTGAAGCTTTCTTT. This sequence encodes CASSLETVGSAEAFF. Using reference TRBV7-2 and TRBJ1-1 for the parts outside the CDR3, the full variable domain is GAGVSQSPSNKVTEKGKDVELRCDPISGHTALYWYRQSLGQGLEFLIYFQGNSAPDKSGLPSDRFSAERTGGSVSTLTIQRTQQEDSAVYLCASSLETVGSAEAFFGQGTRLTVV.

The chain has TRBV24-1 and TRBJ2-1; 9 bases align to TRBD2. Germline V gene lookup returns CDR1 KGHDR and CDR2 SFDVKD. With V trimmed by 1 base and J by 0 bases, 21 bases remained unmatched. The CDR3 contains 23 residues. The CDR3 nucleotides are TGTGCCACCAGTGATTTTAGCGGGGGTAAGGGGGCTAGCGGGACCAGCTCCTACAATGAGCAGTTCTTC. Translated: CATSDFSGGKGASGTSSYNEQFF.

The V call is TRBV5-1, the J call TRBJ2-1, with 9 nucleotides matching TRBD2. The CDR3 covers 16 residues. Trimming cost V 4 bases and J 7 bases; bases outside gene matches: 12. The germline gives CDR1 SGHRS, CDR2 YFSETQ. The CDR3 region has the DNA TGCGCCAGCAGCCTTGACGGGGCGGGAGGGCGTAATGAGCAGTTCTTC. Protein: CASSLDGAGGRNEQFF.

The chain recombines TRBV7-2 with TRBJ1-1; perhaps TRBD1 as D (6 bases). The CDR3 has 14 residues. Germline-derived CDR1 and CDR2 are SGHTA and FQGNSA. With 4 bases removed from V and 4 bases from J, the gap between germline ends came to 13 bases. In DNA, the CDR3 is TGTGCCAGCAGCTCATCCAGGGGTTCCACTGAAGCTTTCTTT. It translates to CASSSSRGSTEAFF.

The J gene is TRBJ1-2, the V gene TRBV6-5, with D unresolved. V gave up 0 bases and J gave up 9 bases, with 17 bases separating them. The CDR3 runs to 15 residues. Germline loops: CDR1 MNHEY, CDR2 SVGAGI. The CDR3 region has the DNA TGTGCCAGCAGTTACTCGCGTTCGGGATCTCGGAGCTACACCTTC. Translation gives CASSYSRSGSRSYTF.

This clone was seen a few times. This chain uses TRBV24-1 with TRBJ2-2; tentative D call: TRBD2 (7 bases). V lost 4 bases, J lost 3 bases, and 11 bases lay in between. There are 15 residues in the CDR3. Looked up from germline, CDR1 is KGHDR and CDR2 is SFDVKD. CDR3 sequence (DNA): TGTGCCACCAGTGAGGGGGGGCAGGACACCGGGGAGCTGTTTTTT. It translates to CATSEGGQDTGELFF.

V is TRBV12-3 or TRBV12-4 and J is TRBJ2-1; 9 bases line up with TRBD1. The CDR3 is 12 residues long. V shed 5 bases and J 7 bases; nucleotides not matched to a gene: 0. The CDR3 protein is CASSGQGNEQFF. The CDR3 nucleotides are TGTGCCAGCAGTGGACAGGGGAATGAGCAGTTCTTC.

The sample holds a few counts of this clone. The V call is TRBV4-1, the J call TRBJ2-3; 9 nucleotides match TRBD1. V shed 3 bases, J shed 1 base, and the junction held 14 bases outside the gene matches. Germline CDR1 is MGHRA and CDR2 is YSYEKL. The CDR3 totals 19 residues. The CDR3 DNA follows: TGCGCCAGCAGCCAGAGAGGGACAGGGAGGTTCCGAGGCACAGATACGCAGTATTTT. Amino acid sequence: CASSQRGTGRFRGTDTQYF.

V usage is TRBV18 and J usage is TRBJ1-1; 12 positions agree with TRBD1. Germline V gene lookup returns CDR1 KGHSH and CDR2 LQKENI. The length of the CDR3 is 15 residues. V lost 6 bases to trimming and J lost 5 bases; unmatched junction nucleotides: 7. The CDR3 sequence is CASSPGTGGRTEAFF. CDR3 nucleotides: TGTGCCAGCTCCCCCGGGACAGGGGGCAGAACTGAAGCTTTCTTT.

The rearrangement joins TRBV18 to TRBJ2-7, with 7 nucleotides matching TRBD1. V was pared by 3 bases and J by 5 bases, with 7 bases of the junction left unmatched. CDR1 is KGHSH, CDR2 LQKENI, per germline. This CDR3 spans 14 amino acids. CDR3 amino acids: CASSPLEGADEQYF. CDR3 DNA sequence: TGTGCCAGCTCACCCCTAGAGGGGGCAGACGAGCAGTACTTC.

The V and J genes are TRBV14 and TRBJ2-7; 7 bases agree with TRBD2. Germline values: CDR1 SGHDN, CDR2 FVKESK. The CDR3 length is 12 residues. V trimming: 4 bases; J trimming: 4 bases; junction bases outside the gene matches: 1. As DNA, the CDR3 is TGTGCCAGCAGCCGGACTAGTTACGAGCAGTACTTC. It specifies CASSRTSYEQYF.

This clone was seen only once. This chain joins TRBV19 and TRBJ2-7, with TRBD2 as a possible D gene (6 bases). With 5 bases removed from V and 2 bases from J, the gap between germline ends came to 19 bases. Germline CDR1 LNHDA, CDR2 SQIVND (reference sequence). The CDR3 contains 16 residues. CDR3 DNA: TGTGCCAGTAGTCGCGCGGGATCTGAGCGGACCTACGAGCAGTACTTC. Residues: CASSRAGSERTYEQYF.

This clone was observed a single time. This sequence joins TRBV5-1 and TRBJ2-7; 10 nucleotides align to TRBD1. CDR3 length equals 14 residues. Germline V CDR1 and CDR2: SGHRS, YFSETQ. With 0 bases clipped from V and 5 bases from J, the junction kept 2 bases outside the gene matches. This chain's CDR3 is CASSLAGTGDEQYF. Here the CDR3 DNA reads TGCGCCAGCAGCTTGGCCGGGACAGGGGACGAGCAGTACTTC.

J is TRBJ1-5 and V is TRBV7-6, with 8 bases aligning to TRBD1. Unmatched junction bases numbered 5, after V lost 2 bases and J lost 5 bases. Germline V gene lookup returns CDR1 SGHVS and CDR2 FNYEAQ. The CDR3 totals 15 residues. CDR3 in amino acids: CASSLRQGSDQPQHF. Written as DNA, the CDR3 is TGTGCCAGCAGCTTAAGACAGGGGAGCGATCAGCCCCAGCATTTT.

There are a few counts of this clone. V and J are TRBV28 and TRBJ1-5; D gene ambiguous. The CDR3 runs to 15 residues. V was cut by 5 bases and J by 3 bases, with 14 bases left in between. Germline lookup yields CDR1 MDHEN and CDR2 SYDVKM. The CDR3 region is CASSPPADYNQPQHF. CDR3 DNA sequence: TGTGCCAGCAGTCCGCCGGCAGACTACAATCAGCCCCAGCATTTT. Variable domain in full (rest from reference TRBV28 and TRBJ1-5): DVKVTQSSRYLVKRTGEKVFLECVQDMDHENMFWYRQDPGLGLRLIYFSYDVKMKEKGDIPEGYSVSREKKERFSLILESASTNQTSMYLCASSPPADYNQPQHFGDGTRLSIL.

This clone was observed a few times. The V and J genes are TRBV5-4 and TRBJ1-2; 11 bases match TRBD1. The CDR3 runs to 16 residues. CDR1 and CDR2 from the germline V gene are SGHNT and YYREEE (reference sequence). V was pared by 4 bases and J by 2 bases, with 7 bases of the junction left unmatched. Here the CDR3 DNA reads TGTGCCAGCAGCCCTGGAGGACAGGGGGCGAACTATGGCTACACCTTC. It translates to CASSPGGQGANYGYTF.

The CDR3: CAVTGAYNEQFF. CDR3 nucleotide sequence: TGTGCCGTTACGGGGGCCTACAATGAGCAGTTCTTC. The V gene is TRBV6-5, the J gene TRBJ2-1, with D possibly matching TRBD2 (6 bases). This CDR3 has 12 residues. Germline CDR1 and CDR2: MNHEY and SVGAGI. The V end was cut by 11 bases, the J end by 2 bases, with 10 bases between.

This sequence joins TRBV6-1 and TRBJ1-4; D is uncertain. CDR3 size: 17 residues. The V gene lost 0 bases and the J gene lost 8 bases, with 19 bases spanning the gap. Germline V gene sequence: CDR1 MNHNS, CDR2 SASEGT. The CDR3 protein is CASSEALLGGFREKLFF. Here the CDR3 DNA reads TGTGCCAGCAGTGAAGCGCTTCTGGGAGGTTTCAGGGAAAAACTGTTTTTT.

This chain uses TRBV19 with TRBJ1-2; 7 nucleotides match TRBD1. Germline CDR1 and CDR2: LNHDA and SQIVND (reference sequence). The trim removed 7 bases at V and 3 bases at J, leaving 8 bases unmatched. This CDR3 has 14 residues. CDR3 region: CASTQGQTYYGYTF. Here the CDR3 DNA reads TGTGCCAGTACCCAGGGACAGACTTACTATGGCTACACCTTC. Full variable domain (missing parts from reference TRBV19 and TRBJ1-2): DGGITQSPKYLFRKEGQNVTLSCEQNLNHDAMYWYRQDPGQGLRLIYYSQIVNDFQKGDIAEGYSVSREKKESFPLTVTSAQKNPTAFYLCASTQGQTYYGYTFGSGTRLTVV.

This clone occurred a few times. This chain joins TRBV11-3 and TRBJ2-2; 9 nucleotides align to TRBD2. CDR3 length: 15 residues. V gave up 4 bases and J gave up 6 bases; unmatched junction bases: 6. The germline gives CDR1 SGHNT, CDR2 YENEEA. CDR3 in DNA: TGTGCCAGCAGCTCGAGCGTAGCGGGAGCCGGGGAGCTGTTTTTT. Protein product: CASSSSVAGAGELFF.

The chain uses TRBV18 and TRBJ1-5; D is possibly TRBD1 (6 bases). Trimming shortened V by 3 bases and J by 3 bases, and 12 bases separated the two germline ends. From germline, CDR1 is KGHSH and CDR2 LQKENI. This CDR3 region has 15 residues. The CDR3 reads CASSPNQGNNQPQHF. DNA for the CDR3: TGTGCCAGCTCACCTAACCAGGGGAACAATCAGCCCCAGCATTTT.

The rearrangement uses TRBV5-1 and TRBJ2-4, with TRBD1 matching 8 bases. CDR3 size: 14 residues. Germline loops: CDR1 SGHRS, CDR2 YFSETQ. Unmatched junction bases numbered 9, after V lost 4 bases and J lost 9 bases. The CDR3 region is CASSASGTGPIQYF. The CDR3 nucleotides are TGCGCCAGCAGCGCATCCGGGACAGGACCCATTCAGTACTTC. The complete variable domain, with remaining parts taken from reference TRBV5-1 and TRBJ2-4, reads KAGVTQTPRYLIKTRGQQVTLSCSPISGHRSVSWYQQTPGQGLQFLFEYFSETQRNKGNFPGRFSGRQFSNSRSEMNVSTLELGDSALYLCASSASGTGPIQYFGAGTRLSVL.

This chain's CDR3 is CASRKGLYSGNTIYF. The CDR3 DNA follows: TGTGCCAGCCGGAAAGGACTATACTCTGGAAACACCATATATTTT. The chain recombines TRBV27 with TRBJ1-3, with unresolved D. Trimming shortened V by 8 bases and J by 0 bases, and 14 bases separated the two germline ends. This CDR3 is built from 15 residues. CDR1 is MNHEY, CDR2 SMNVEV, per germline (reference sequence).

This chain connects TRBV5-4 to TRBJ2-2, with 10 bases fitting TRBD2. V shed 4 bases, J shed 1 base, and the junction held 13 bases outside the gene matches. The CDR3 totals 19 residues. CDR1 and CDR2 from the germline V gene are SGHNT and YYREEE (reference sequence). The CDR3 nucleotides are TGTGCCAGCAGCCTCCCGGTGGTAGCGGGAGGAAGGAACACCGGGGAGCTGTTTTTT. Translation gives CASSLPVVAGGRNTGELFF.

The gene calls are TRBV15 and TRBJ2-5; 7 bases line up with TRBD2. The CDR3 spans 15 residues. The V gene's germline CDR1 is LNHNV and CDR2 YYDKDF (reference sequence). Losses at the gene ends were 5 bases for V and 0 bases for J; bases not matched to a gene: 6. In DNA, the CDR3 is TGTGCCACCAGCGCTGGACTAGAGTACCAAGAGACCCAGTACTTC. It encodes CATSAGLEYQETQYF.

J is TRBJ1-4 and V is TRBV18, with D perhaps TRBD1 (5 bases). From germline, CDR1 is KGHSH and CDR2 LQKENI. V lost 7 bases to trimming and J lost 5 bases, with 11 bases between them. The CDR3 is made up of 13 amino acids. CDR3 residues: CASCVGGNEKLFF. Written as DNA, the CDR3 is TGTGCCAGCTGCGTGGGGGGAAATGAAAAACTGTTTTTT.

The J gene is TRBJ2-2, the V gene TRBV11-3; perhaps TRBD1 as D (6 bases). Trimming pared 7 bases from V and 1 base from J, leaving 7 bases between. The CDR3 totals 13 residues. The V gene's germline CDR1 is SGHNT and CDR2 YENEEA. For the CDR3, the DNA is TGTGCCAGCAAACAGGGGAACACCGGGGAGCTGTTTTTT. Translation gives CASKQGNTGELFF.